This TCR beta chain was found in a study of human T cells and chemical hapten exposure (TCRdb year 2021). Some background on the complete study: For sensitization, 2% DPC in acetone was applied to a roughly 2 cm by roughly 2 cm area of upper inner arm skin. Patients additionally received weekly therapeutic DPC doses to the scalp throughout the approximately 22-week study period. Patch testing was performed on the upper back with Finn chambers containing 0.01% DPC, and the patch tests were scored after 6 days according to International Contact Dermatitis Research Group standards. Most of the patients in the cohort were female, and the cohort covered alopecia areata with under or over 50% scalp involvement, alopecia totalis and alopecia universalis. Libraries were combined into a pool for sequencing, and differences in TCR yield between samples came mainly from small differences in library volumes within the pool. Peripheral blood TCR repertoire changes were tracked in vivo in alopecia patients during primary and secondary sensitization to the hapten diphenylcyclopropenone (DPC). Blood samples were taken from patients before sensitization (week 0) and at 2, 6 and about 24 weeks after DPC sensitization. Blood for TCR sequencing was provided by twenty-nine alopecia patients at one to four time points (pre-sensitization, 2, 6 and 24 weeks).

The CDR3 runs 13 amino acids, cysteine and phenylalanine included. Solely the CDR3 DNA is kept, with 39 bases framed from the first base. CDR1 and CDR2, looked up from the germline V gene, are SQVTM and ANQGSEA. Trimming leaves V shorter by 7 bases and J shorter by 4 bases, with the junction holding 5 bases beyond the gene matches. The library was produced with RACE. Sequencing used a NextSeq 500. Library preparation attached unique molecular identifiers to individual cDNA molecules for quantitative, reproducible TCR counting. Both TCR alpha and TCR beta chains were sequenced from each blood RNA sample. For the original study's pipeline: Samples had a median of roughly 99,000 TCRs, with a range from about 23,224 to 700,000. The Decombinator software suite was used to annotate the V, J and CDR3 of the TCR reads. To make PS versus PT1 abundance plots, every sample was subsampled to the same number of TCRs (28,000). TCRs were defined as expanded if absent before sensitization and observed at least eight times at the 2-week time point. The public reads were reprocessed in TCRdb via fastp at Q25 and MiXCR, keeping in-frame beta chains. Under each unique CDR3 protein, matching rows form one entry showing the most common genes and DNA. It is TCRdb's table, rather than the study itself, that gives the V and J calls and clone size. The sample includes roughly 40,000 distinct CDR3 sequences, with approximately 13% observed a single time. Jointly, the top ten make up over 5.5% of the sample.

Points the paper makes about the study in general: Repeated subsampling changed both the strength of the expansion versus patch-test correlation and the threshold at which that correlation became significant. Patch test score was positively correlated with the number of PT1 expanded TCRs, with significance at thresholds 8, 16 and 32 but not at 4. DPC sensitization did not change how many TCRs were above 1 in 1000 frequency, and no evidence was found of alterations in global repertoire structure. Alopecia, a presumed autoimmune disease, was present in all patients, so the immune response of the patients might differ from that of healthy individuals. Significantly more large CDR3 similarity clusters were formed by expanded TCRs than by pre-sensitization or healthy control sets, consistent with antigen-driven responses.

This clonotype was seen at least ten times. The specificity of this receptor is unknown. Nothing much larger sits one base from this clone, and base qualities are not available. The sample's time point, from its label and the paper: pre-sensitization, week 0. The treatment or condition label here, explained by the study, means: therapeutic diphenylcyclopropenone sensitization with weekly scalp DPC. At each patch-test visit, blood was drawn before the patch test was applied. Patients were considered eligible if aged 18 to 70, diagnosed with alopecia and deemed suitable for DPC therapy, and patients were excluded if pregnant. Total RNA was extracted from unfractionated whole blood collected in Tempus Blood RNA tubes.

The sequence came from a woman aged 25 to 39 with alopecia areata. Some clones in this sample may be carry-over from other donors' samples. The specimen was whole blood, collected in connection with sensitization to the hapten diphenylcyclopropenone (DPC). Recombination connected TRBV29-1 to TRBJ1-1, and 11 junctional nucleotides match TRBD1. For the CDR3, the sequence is CSADGTGGTEAFF. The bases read TGCAGCGCCGACGGGACAGGGGGCACTGAAGCTTTCTTT.